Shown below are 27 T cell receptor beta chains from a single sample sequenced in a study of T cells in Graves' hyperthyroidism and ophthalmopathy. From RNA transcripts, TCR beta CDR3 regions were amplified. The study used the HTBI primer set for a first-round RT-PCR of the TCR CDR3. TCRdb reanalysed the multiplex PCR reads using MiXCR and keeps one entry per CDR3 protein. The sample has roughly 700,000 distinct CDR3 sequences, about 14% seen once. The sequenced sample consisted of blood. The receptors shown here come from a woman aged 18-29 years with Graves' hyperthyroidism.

The CDR3, as DNA: TGCAGCCTACTTAGCGGGAGTGAGACCCAGTACTTC. The encoded protein is CSLLSGSETQYF. This chain joins TRBV29-1 and TRBJ2-5, with 9 bases that match TRBD2. V dropped 8 bases and J dropped 5; count of bases not matched to a gene: 6. In germline, CDR1 is SQVTM, CDR2 ANQGSEA. There are 12 residues in the CDR3. Based on the CDR3 plus reference TRBV29-1 and TRBJ2-5, the full variable domain is SAVISQKPSRDICQRGTSLTIQCQVDSQVTMMFWYRQQPGQSLTLIATANQGSEATYESGFVIDKFPISRPNLTFSTLTVSNMSPEDSSIYLCSLLSGSETQYFGPGTRLLVL.

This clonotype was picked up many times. For the CDR3, the DNA is TGTGCCACCAGCAGAGAGGTGACCTACGAGCAGTACTTC. It yields the protein CATSREVTYEQYF. The chain recombines TRBV15 with TRBJ2-7; D uncertain. Trimming pared 0 bases from V and 2 bases from J, leaving 5 bases between. The CDR3 runs 13 residues. Germline loops: CDR1 LNHNV, CDR2 YYDKDF (reference sequence).

CDR3 sequence: CASSEWGTGIYEQYF. The CDR3 DNA sequence: TGTGCCAGCAGTGAATGGGGGACAGGGATTTACGAGCAGTACTTC. The chain combines TRBV6-1 with TRBJ2-7, with 9 bases fitting TRBD1. The CDR3 totals 15 residues. Per the germline V gene, CDR1 is MNHNS and CDR2 is SASEGT. Germline trimming cut 2 bases from V and 4 bases from J; bases unmatched to any gene: 6.

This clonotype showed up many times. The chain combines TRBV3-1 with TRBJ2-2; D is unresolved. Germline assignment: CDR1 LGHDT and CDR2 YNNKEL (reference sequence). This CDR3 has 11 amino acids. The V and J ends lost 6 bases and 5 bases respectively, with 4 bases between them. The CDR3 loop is CASRRTGELFF. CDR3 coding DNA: TGTGCCAGCAGGAGGACCGGGGAGCTGTTTTTT.

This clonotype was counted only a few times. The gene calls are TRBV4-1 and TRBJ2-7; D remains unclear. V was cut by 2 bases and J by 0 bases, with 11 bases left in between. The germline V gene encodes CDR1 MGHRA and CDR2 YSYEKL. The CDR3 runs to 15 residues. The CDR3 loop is CASSQRTDSSYEQYF. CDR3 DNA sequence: TGCGCCAGCAGCCAAAGGACGGATAGCTCCTACGAGCAGTACTTC.

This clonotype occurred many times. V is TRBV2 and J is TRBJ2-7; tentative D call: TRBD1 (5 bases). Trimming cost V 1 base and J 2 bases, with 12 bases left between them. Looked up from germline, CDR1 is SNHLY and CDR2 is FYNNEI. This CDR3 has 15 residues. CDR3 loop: CASSEGQFTTYEQYF. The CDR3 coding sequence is TGTGCCAGCAGTGAAGGACAGTTTACTACCTACGAGCAGTACTTC.

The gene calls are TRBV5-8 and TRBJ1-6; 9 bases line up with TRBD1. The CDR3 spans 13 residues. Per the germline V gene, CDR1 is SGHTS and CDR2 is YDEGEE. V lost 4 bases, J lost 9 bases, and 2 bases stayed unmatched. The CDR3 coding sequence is TGTGCCAGCAGCGTGACAGGGGGTTCACCCCTCCACTTT. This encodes CASSVTGGSPLHF. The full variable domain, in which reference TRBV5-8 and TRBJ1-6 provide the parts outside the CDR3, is EAGVTQSPTHLIKTRGQQATLRCSPISGHTSVYWYQQALGLGLQFLLWYDEGEERNRGNFPPRFSGRQFPNYSSELNVNALELEDSALYLCASSVTGGSPLHFGNGTRLTVT.

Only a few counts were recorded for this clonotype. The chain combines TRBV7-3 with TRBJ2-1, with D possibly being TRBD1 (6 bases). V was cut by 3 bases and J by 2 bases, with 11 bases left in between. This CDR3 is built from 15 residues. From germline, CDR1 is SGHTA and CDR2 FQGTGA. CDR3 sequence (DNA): TGTGCCAGCAGCTTTGCGGACAGTGCCTACAATGAGCAGTTCTTC. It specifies CASSFADSAYNEQFF. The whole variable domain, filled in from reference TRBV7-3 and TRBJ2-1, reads GAGVSQTPSNKVTEKGKYVELRCDPISGHTALYWYRQSLGQGPEFLIYFQGTGAADDSGLPNDRFFAVRPEGSVSTLKIQRTERGDSAVYLCASSFADSAYNEQFFGPGTRLTVL.

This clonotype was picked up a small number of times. For the CDR3, the DNA is TGTGCCATTGGAGGGGTAAACACCGGGGAGCTGTTTTTT. Translated, it gives CAIGGVNTGELFF. The rearrangement links TRBV7-9 to TRBJ2-2; D possibly corresponds to TRBD2 (6 bases). Germline V gives CDR1 SEHNR, CDR2 FQNEAQ (reference sequence). The V end was cut by 10 bases, the J end by 2 bases, with 11 bases between. The CDR3 contains 13 residues.

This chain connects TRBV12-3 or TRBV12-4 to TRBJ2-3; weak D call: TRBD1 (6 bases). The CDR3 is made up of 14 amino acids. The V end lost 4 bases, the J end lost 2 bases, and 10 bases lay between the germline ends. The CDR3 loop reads CASSYHRDTDTQYF. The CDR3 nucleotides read TGTGCCAGCAGTTATCACAGGGACACAGATACGCAGTATTTT.

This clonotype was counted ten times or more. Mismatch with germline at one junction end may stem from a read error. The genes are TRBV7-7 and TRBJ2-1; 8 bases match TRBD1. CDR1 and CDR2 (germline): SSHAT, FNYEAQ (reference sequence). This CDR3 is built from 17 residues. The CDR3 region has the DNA TGTGCTAGCAGCTCCTCCGCAGGGGGCGACTCCTACAATGAGCAGTTCTTC. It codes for CASSSSAGGDSYNEQFF.

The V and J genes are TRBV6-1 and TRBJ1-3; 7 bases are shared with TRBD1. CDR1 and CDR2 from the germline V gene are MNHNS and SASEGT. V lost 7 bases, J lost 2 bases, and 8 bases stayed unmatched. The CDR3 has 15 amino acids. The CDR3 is CASKKPGTAGNTIYF. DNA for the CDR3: TGTGCCAGCAAAAAACCCGGGACAGCTGGAAACACCATATATTTT.

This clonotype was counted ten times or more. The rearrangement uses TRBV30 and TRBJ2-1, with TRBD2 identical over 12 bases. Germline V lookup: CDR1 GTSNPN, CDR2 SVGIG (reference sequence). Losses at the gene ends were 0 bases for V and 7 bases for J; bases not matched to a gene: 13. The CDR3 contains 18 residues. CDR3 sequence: CAWSVRAGLAGGQNEQFF. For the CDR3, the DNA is TGTGCCTGGAGTGTACGGGCGGGGCTAGCGGGAGGGCAGAATGAGCAGTTCTTC.

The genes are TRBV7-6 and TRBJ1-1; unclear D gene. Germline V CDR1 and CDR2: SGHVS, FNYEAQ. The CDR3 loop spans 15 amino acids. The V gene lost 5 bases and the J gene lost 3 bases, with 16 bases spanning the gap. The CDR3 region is CASSNGSPRYTEAFF. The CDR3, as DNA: TGTGCCAGCAGCAATGGTAGCCCCCGTTACACTGAAGCTTTCTTT.

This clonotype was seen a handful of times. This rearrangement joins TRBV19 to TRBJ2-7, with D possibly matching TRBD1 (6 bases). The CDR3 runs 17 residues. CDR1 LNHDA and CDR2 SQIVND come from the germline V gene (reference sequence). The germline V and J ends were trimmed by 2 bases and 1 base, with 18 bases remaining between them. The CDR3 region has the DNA TGTGCCAGTAGTATAAGTGCTTTGAAGGGGACATCCTACGAGCAGTACTTC. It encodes CASSISALKGTSYEQYF.

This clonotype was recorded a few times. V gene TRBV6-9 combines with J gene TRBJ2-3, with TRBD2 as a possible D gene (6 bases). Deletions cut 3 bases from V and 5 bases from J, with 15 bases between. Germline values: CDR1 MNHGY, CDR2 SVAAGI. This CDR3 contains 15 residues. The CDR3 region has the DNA TGTGCCAGCAGTTACGGTCGGGAGCTCGGAGATACGCAGTATTTT. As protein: CASSYGRELGDTQYF.

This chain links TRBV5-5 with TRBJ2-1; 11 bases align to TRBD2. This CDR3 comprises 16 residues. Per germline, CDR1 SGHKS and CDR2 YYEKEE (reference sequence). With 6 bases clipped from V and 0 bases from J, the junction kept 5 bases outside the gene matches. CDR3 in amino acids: CASIVAGGTSYNEQFF. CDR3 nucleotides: TGTGCCAGCATCGTAGCGGGGGGGACCTCCTACAATGAGCAGTTCTTC.

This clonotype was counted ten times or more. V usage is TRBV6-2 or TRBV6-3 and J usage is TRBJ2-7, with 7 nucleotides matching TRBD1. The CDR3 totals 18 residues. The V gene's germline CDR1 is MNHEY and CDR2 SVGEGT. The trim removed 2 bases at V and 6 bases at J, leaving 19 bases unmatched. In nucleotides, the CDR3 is TGTGCCAGCAGTTACGAACCGGGACAGTACCCCACCAGTGGCGAGCAGTACTTC. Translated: CASSYEPGQYPTSGEQYF.

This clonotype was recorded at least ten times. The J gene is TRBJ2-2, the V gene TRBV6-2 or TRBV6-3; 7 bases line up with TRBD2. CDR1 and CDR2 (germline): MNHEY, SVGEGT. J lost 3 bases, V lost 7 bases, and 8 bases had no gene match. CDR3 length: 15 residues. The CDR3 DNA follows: TGTGCCAGCACCAAAGCGGGAATACACACCGGGGAGCTGTTTTTT. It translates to CASTKAGIHTGELFF.

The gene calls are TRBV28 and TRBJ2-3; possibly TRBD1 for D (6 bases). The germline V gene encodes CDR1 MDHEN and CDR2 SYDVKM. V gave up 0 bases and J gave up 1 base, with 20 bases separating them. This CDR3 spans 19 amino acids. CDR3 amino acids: CASSLWPLMGATRTDTQYF. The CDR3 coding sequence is TGTGCCAGCAGTTTATGGCCCCTCATGGGGGCGACCCGCACAGATACGCAGTATTTT.

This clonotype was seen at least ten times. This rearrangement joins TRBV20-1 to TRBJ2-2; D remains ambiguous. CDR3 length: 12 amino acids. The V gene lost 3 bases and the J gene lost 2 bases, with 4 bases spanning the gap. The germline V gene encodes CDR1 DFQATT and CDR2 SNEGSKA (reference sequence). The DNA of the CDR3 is TGCAGTGCTAGCCAAAACACCGGGGAGCTGTTTTTT. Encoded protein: CSASQNTGELFF.

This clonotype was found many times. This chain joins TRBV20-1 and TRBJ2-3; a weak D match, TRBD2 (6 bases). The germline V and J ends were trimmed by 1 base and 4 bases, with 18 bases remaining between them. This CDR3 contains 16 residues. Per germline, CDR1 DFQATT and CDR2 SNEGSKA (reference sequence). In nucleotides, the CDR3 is TGCAGTGCTAGAGTGAAGGGTGCGGGATTTTCAGATACGCAGTATTTT. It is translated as CSARVKGAGFSDTQYF.

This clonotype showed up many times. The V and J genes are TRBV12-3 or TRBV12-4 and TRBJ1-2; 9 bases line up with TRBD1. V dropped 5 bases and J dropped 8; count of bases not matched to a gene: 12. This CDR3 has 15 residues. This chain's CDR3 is CASSLLGTGTLGYTF. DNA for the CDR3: TGTGCCAGCAGTCTCCTCGGGACAGGGACATTGGGCTACACCTTC.

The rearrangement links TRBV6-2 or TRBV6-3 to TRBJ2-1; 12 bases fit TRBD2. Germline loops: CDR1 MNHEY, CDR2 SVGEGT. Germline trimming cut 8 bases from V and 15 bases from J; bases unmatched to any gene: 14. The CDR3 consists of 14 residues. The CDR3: CASRRETSGSFGFF. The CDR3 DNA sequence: TGTGCCAGCCGCCGCGAGACTAGCGGGAGTTTTGGGTTCTTC.

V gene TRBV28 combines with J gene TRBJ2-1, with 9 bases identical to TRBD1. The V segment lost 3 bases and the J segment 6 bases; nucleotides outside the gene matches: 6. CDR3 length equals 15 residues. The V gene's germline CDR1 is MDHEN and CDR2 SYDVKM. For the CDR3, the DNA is TGTGCCAGCAGTTTTCCGGACAGGGGTATCAATGAGCAGTTCTTC. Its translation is CASSFPDRGINEQFF.

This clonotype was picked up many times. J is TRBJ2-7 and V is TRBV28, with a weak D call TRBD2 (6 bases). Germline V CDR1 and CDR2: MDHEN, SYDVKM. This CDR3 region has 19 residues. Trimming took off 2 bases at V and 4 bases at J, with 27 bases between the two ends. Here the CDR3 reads CASSLPAGRFFTGGYEQYF. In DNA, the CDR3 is TGTGCCAGCAGTTTACCCGCGGGACGGTTTTTCACAGGAGGTTACGAGCAGTACTTC. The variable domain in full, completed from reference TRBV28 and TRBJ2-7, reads DVKVTQSSRYLVKRTGEKVFLECVQDMDHENMFWYRQDPGLGLRLIYFSYDVKMKEKGDIPEGYSVSREKKERFSLILESASTNQTSMYLCASSLPAGRFFTGGYEQYFGPGTRLTVT.

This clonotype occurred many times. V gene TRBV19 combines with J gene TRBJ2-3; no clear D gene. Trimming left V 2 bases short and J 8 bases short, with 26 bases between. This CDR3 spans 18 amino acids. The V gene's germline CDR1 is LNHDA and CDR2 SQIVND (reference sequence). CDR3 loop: CASSITPRSRSGRGTQYF. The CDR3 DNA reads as TGTGCCAGTAGTATAACCCCCCGCTCCCGGAGTGGAAGAGGTACGCAGTATTTT.